This TCR beta chain was recorded in a study of blood T cells in healthy people across ages (dated by TCRdb to the mid-2010s). In terms of the full investigation: Template switching captured roughly one uniquely barcoded TCR beta cDNA molecule per two T cells in model experiments. Age-related changes in TCR beta repertoire diversity were measured in the study by deep sequencing normalized with unique cDNA molecular identifiers. The donors were split into four age groups: young (average 16 years), middle-aged (over 35), aged (62) and long-lived (about 82). To avoid experimental bias, donors of different ages were spread randomly across the sequencing lanes. Two additional independent replicas of 1 million unique cDNA reads from the same blood draw were analyzed for two donors (one aged 18 to 30 and one aged 80 or older).

This clonotype was seen a handful of times. What antigen it recognizes has not been identified. Within one base of it there is no much larger clone, and no base qualities were kept. Study-wide conclusions, independent of this receptor: Compared with the aged group, the long-lived group had more naive CD4+ T cells, fewer expanded clones and increased TCR diversity, suggesting age selection. Estimates of total diversity based on one million sequenced T cells were considered lower bounds and underestimates. The CMV infection status of donors was not known, potentially confounding age-related changes in expanded clonotypes. As age increased, observed TCR beta diversity per million T cells dropped in a roughly linear way, and a significant reduction was already evident by age 40. Bulk unsorted PBMC profiling prevented conclusive comparison of naive and antigen-experienced compartments. Observed TCR beta diversity correlated strongly with the percentage of naive T cells measured by flow cytometry.

Library prep was done by 5' RACE. Sequencing instrument: Illumina HiSeq 2500. A second PCR of about 7 to 12 cycles was run with a J-beta primer mix and a sample-barcoded 5' primer. A unique molecular identifier was introduced onto each TCR beta cDNA molecule by a template-switch 5' adaptor carrying 12 random nucleotides. At least 2.5 million CDR3-containing paired-end reads were obtained from each sample. First-strand cDNA was synthesized from all RNA with the Mint cDNA synthesis kit, primed by a TRBC-specific oligonucleotide. Following uracil-DNA glycosylase treatment, a first 18-cycle PCR with universal primers M1SS and BC2_uni_R was performed on all cDNA. Concerning the study's data processing: For normalization, 1 million high-quality reads, each with a distinct molecular identifier, were randomly selected from each sample. Reads with shared molecular identifiers were discarded instead of being binned into consensus sequences. MiTCR, set to a Q25 quality threshold and the strictest error-elimination algorithm, was used for CDR3 identification, clonotype clustering and error correction. A nonparametric unseen species model using Euler transformation provided a lower-bound estimate of total TCR beta diversity. TCRdb reprocessing: public reads trimmed at Q25 with fastp, clones called with MiXCR, in-frame beta chains kept. Rows are combined by CDR3 protein, so each entry shows the most common genes and DNA. The V and J calls and clone size are TCRdb's, not the authors'. The sample table shows 550,000 to 750,000 distinct CDR3 sequences, and around a fifth are seen once. The ten largest clones represent roughly 3.4% of the sample.

The donors were a few dozen Caucasian individuals from Russia, aged roughly 6 to 90 years, who were systemically healthy. Approximately 9.3 milliliters of peripheral blood were drawn from each donor into EDTA-treated Vacutainer tubes. Ficoll-Paque density-gradient centrifugation was used to isolate PBMCs, with at least 6 million obtained per sample. Trizol reagent was used to extract total RNA from PBMCs, with at least 5.5 micrograms per sample. For every donor, an aliquot of PBMCs went through flow cytometry to measure the percentages of naive CD45RAhigh/CD27high T cells. The sample taken for sequencing was blood. The sequence came from a man in his sixties or seventies in good health.

The base sequence is TGTGCCAGCAGTATCGGGACAGGGAATACAGATACGCAGTATTTT. The resulting protein is CASSIGTGNTDTQYF. The chain links TRBV28 with TRBJ2-3, with 9 junctional bases fitting TRBD1. V lost 5 bases and J lost 3 bases, and the count of bases not matched to a germline gene is 6. The CDR3 goes from the cysteine to the phenylalanine over 15 residues. CDR3 DNA is the only sequence kept; it has 45 bases, read in frame from the first base. From a lookup of the germline V gene, CDR1 and CDR2 are MDHEN and SYDVKM. The CDR3 plus the reference TRBV28 and TRBJ2-3 genes for the other parts give the full variable domain: DVKVTQSSRYLVKRTGEKVFLECVQDMDHENMFWYRQDPGLGLRLIYFSYDVKMKEKGDIPEGYSVSREKKERFSLILESASTNQTSMYLCASSIGTGNTDTQYFGPGTRLTVL.